This TCR beta chain was profiled in a study of CD8 T cells in ankylosing spondylitis. Whole-study results and caveats: One TCR beta motif, made up of under ten highly homologous variants, appeared characteristic of ankylosing spondylitis blood. Clones tied to disease were said to be significantly enriched in matched ankylosing spondylitis synovial fluid.

CDR1 MNHEY and CDR2 SMNVEV come from the germline V gene (reference sequence). V lost 6 bases and J 7 bases, leaving 7 bases between the germline ends. The CDR3 runs to 12 residues. 5'-RACE, quantitative and with molecular barcodes, yielded the TCR beta libraries. TCRdb reanalysed the 5' RACE reads using MiXCR and keeps one entry per CDR3 protein. The sample lists some 63,000 distinct CDR3 sequences, 6% to 8% occurring once. Details on this clonotype: The antigen is unknown.

The sequence was obtained from a male donor with ankylosing spondylitis. The chain is built from TRBV27 and TRBJ1-6, with D uncertain. The material sequenced was synovial fluid, either unsorted or a sorted T cell fraction (not recorded which). CDR3 nucleotides: TGTGCCAGCAGCGACCCGAATTCACCCCTCCACTTT. It translates to CASSDPNSPLHF.